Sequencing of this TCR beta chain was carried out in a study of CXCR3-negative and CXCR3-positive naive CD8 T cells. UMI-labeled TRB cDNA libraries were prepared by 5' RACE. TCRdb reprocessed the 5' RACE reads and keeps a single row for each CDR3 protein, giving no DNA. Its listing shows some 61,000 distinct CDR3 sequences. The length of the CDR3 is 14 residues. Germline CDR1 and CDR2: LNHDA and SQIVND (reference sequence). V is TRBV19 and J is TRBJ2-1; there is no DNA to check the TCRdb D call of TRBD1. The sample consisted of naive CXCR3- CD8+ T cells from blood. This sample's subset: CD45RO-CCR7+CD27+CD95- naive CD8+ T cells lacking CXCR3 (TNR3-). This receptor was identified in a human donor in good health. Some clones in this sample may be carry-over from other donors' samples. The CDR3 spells CASSIARGNNEQFF.